This T cell receptor (beta chain) was sequenced during a study of long-term antiretroviral therapy in people with HIV. Study-wide results and caveats: Control repertoires displayed wider CDR3 length ranges than the HIV repertoires. ART adherence was not documented, and neither viral resistance nor therapy changes had any data.

Details on this clone: The antigen remains unidentified.

The germline V and J ends were trimmed by 4 bases and 4 bases, with 9 bases remaining between them. Germline CDR1 SGHRS, CDR2 YFSETQ. CDR3 length: 13 residues. Samples were assayed with immunoSEQ v3.0 at survey level. Only in-frame clones appear in the TCRdb table, and some are missing; sequencing was by immunoSEQ multiplex PCR. The sample yields more than 30,000 clones, 79% seen once. Sequences were derived from unsorted PBMCs, sampled 1.9 years after starting antiretroviral therapy. The source of this sequence is a man between 18 and 29 years old with HIV. The chain employs TRBV5-1 and TRBJ2-1; D unresolved. For the CDR3, the DNA is TGCGCCAGCAGCCCGATGGGTTACAATGAGCAGTTCTTC. Translated: CASSPMGYNEQFF.